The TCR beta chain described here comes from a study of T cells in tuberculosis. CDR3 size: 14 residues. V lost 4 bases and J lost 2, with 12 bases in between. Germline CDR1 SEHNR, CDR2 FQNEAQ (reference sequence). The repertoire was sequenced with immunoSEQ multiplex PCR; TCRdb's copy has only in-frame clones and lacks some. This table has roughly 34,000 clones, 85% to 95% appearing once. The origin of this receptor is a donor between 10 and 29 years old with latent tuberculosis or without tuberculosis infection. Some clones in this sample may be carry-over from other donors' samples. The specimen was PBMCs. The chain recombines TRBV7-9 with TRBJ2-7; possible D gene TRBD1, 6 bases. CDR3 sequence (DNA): TGTGCCAGCAGCTCCCTGGACAGCGCCTACGAGCAGTACTTC. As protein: CASSSLDSAYEQYF.